The next 18 T cell receptor beta chains were all read from a single sample in a study of Graves' ophthalmopathy and Graves' hyperthyroidism. Scientists amplified the TCR beta CDR3 regions from RNA transcripts. First-round RT-PCR employed HTBI primers, with a second-round multiplex PCR after it. Using its own MiXCR run on the multiplex PCR reads, TCRdb lists one record per CDR3 protein. The sample records 23,000 or so distinct CDR3 sequences, around 50% being singletons. Sequencing was carried out using peripheral blood. The receptors were gathered from an adult woman with stable Graves' hyperthyroidism.

In this sample, this clonotype turned up many times. The chain couples TRBV5-1 to TRBJ2-5, with 7 bases identical to TRBD2. V lost 2 bases, J lost 4 bases, and 5 bases stayed unmatched. This CDR3 contains 14 residues. Looked up from germline, CDR1 is SGHRS and CDR2 is YFSETQ. The CDR3 DNA sequence: TGCGCCAGCAGCTTTCCTGGGGAGGGAGAGACCCAGTACTTC. This gives the protein CASSFPGEGETQYF.

The chain couples TRBV25-1 to TRBJ1-2, with a possible D match to TRBD1 (6 bases). CDR3 size: 13 residues. Germline assignment: CDR1 MGHDK and CDR2 SYGVNS. V lost 4 bases and J 8 bases, leaving 14 bases between the germline ends. The CDR3 sequence is CASSGTGPVGYTF. The DNA of the CDR3 is TGTGCCAGCAGTGGCACAGGGCCAGTAGGCTACACCTTC.

This chain links TRBV7-2 with TRBJ1-1; D not certain. The CDR3 has 12 amino acids. Germline V gene lookup returns CDR1 SGHTA and CDR2 FQGNSA. V lost 5 bases and J 1 base, leaving 5 bases between the germline ends. Written as DNA, the CDR3 is TGTGCCAGCAGCCCACCGAACACTGAAGCTTTCTTT. Amino acid sequence: CASSPPNTEAFF.

Notes on this clonotype: Germline and junction disagree at one end, which may indicate a read error. The chain recombines TRBV6-1 with TRBJ2-6; 7 nucleotides agree with TRBD2. The CDR3 is 15 residues long. Germline values: CDR1 MNHNS, CDR2 SASEGT. The CDR3 loop reads CASSEASSGAYVLTF. For the CDR3, the DNA is TGTGCCAGCAGTGAAGCTTCCAGCGGGGCCTACGTCCTGACTTTC.

This clonotype appeared once. This sequence joins TRBV29-1 and TRBJ2-1; perhaps TRBD1 as D (6 bases). Germline values: CDR1 SQVTM, CDR2 ANQGSEA. The V and J ends lost 0 bases and 13 bases respectively, with 10 bases between them. There are 11 residues in the CDR3. This CDR3 is CSVEDLDSQFF. The DNA for the CDR3 is TGCAGCGTTGAAGATCTGGACAGTCAGTTCTTC.

The chain combines TRBV11-1 with TRBJ2-7; TRBD1 aligns across 7 bases. This CDR3 comprises 15 residues. Germline CDR1 and CDR2: SGHAT and FQDESV (reference sequence). Unmatched junction bases numbered 11, after V lost 2 bases and J lost 7 bases. The CDR3 DNA is TGTGCCAGCAGCTTAAGGCCGACAGGGATCTTGGAGCAGTACTTC. Amino acid sequence: CASSLRPTGILEQYF.

The chain employs TRBV20-1 and TRBJ2-5; D possibly uses TRBD1 or TRBD2 (7 bases each). V lost 0 bases and J lost 5, with 16 bases in between. The germline CDR1 and CDR2 sequences are DFQATT and SNEGSKA (reference sequence). The CDR3 loop spans 15 amino acids. Here the CDR3 reads CSARDWQGGMETQYF. As DNA, the CDR3 is TGCAGTGCTAGAGATTGGCAGGGGGGGATGGAGACCCAGTACTTC.

This chain uses TRBV2 with TRBJ2-5; 9 bases agree with TRBD1. This CDR3 is 15 amino acids long. The V segment lost 8 bases and the J segment 4 bases; nucleotides outside the gene matches: 11. Per germline, CDR1 SNHLY and CDR2 FYNNEI. In nucleotides, the CDR3 is TGTGCCAGCGTGCAACAGGGGGCTGCTGGAGAGACCCAGTACTTC. Translated: CASVQQGAAGETQYF.

The rearrangement joins TRBV9 to TRBJ1-5; D gene unclear. The CDR3 loop spans 14 amino acids. Germline lookup yields CDR1 SGDLS and CDR2 YYNGEE. V was pared by 0 bases and J by 9 bases, with 13 bases between. The CDR3 is CASSVVGSRPPQHF. CDR3 DNA sequence: TGTGCCAGCAGCGTAGTAGGGTCGAGGCCGCCCCAGCATTTT. The full variable domain, its missing parts supplied by reference TRBV9 and TRBJ1-5, is DSGVTQTPKHLITATGQRVTLRCSPRSGDLSVYWYQQSLDQGLQFLIQYYNGEERAKGNILERFSAQQFPDLHSELNLSSLELGDSALYFCASSVVGSRPPQHFGDGTRLSIL.

This clonotype is deemed medium-sized. A junction end diverges from the germline sequence, so it may reflect a read error. The genes are TRBV7-7 and TRBJ2-5; 14 nucleotides match TRBD2. The CDR3 extends over 15 amino acids. Germline CDR1 SSHAT, CDR2 FNYEAQ (reference sequence). The CDR3 here is CASSSGLAGVETQYF. As DNA, the CDR3 is TGTGCTAGCAGCTCGGGACTAGCGGGAGTGGAGACCCAGTACTTC.

This clonotype is medium-sized in the sample. The chain joins TRBV19 to TRBJ2-7; 7 bases map to TRBD2. The length of the CDR3 is 15 residues. Looked up from germline, CDR1 is LNHDA and CDR2 is SQIVND (reference sequence). Germline trimming cut 1 base from V and 3 bases from J; bases unmatched to any gene: 6. The CDR3 sequence: CASSIVAGDYYEQYF. CDR3 in DNA: TGTGCCAGTAGTATAGTGGCGGGAGATTACTACGAGCAGTACTTC.

The chain combines TRBV11-2 with TRBJ2-5; the match to TRBD1 covers 8 bases. With V trimmed by 6 bases and J by 5 bases, 8 bases remained unmatched. Germline CDR1 reads SGHAT; CDR2 reads FQNNGV. This CDR3 is built from 14 residues. The CDR3 spells CASRFTGGGETQYF. As DNA, the CDR3 is TGTGCCAGCAGGTTTACAGGGGGTGGCGAGACCCAGTACTTC. Filled out from reference TRBV11-2 and TRBJ2-5, the complete variable domain reads EAGVAQSPRYKIIEKRQSVAFWCNPISGHATLYWYQQILGQGPKLLIQFQNNGVVDDSQLPKDRFSAERLKGVDSTLKIQPAKLEDSAVYLCASRFTGGGETQYFGPGTRLLVL.

By its share, this clonotype is medium-sized. The J gene is TRBJ2-2, the V gene TRBV20-1, with D perhaps matching TRBD1 or TRBD2 (5 bases each). Trimming left V 1 base short and J 2 bases short, with 8 bases between. Germline lookup yields CDR1 DFQATT and CDR2 SNEGSKA (reference sequence). CDR3 length equals 14 residues. The CDR3 is CSARVGTNTGELFF. The CDR3 nucleotides read TGCAGTGCTAGAGTCGGGACCAACACCGGGGAGCTGTTTTTT.

This clonotype was seen at least ten times. A read error may explain this, as a much larger clone is one base away. Here the CDR3 DNA reads TGTGCCAGCGATAAATCGGCGGGGGCTGGCGGCTACACCTTC. This gives the protein CASDKSAGAGGYTF. This chain connects TRBV7-9 to TRBJ1-2; weak D call: TRBD1 (6 bases). Germline loops: CDR1 SEHNR, CDR2 FQNEAQ (reference sequence). The CDR3 has 14 residues. Trimming removed 8 bases from V and 8 bases from J, with 21 bases in between.

In this sample, this clonotype turned up many times. Possible read error: a much larger clone is one base away. The chain combines TRBV9 with TRBJ2-1, with a weak D call TRBD1 (6 bases). Germline V CDR1 and CDR2: SGDLS, YYNGEE. The CDR3 runs 15 residues. The CDR3 DNA is TGTGCCAGCAGCCCCAGGGACACCGTCTACAATGCGCAGTTCTTC. This translates into CASSPRDTVYNAQFF.

This clonotype qualifies as medium-sized. The V gene is TRBV9, the J gene TRBJ2-1, with D tentatively TRBD2 (7 bases). V lost 0 bases and J 6 bases, leaving 16 bases between the germline ends. Germline assignment: CDR1 SGDLS and CDR2 YYNGEE. The CDR3 length is 16 residues. CDR3 amino acids: CASSVEGGGARNEQFF. The DNA of the CDR3 is TGTGCCAGCAGCGTAGAGGGGGGAGGGGCGCGCAATGAGCAGTTCTTC.

On this clonotype: One end of the junction fails to match germline, which may point to a read error. The genes are TRBV10-3 and TRBJ2-7; TRBD1 matches at 8 bases. The CDR3 covers 13 residues. Germline assignment: CDR1 ENHRY and CDR2 SYGVKD. The CDR3 DNA sequence: TGTGCCATCAGCCGACAGGGGTCCTACGTGCAGTACTTC. This gives the protein CAISRQGSYVQYF.

By sample share, this clonotype is medium-sized. J is TRBJ2-3 and V is TRBV7-3; D is ambiguous. The CDR3 is 16 residues long. Trimming cost V 6 bases and J 0 bases, with 16 bases left between them. From germline, CDR1 is SGHTA and CDR2 FQGTGA. For the CDR3, the DNA is TGTGCCAGCAGTCGAGGCCTGGACCGTAGCACAGATACGCAGTATTTT. It is translated as CASSRGLDRSTDTQYF. Combining the CDR3 with reference TRBV7-3 and TRBJ2-3 gives the whole variable domain GAGVSQTPSNKVTEKGKYVELRCDPISGHTALYWYRQSLGQGPEFLIYFQGTGAADDSGLPNDRFFAVRPEGSVSTLKIQRTERGDSAVYLCASSRGLDRSTDTQYFGPGTRLTVL.